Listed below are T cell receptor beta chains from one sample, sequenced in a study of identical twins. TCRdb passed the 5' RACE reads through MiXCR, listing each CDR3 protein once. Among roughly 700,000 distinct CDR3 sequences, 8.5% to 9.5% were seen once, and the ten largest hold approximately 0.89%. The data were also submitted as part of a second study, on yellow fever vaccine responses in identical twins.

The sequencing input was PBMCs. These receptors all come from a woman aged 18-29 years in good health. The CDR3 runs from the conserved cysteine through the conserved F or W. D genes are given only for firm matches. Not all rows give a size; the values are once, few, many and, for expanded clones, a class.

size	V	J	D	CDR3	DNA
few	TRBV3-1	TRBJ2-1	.	CASSQDRSGLIIYNEQFF	TGTGCCAGCAGCCAAGATAGGTCCGGACTAATCATCTACAATGAGCAGTTCTTC
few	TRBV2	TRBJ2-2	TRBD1	CASSPTQGVGELFF	TGTGCCAGCAGTCCGACACAGGGGGTCGGGGAGCTGTTTTTT
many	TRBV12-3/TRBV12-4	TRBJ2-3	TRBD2	CASRSQRGGSTDTQYF	TGTGCCAGCAGGAGCCAGCGGGGTGGGAGCACAGATACGCAGTATTTT
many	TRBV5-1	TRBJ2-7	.	CASHDFQSNYEQYF	TGCGCCAGTCACGACTTTCAATCCAATTACGAGCAGTACTTC
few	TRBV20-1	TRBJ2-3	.	CSARDQRRDTQYF	TGCAGTGCTAGAGATCAACGGCGAGATACGCAGTATTTT
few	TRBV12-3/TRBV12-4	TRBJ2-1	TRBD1	CASRNRGNEQFF	TGTGCCAGCAGAAACAGGGGCAATGAGCAGTTCTTC
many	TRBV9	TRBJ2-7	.	CASSVRLGSYEQYF	TGTGCCAGCAGCGTAAGACTGGGCTCCTACGAGCAGTACTTC
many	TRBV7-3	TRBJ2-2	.	CASSLMGVDTGELFF	TGTGCCAGCAGCTTAATGGGAGTCGACACCGGGGAGCTGTTTTTT
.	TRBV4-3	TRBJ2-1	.	CASSHGEGGPEQFF	TGCGCCAGCAGCCATGGGGAGGGGGGCCCTGAGCAGTTCTTC
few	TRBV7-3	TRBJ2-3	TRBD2	CASSPRRGGADTQYF	TGTGCCAGCAGCCCCCGACGCGGGGGGGCAGATACGCAGTATTTT
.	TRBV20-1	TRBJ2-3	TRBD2	CSARDNSGRRDTQYF	TGCAGTGCTAGAGATAATAGCGGGAGAAGAGATACGCAGTATTTT
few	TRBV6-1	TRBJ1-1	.	CASRNRNPDSGLKNTEAFF	TGTGCCAGCAGGAACAGGAACCCCGACAGCGGACTTAAGAACACTGAAGCTTTCTTT
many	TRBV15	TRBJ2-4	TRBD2	CATSRDSGAQYF	TGTGCCACCAGCAGAGATAGCGGGGCCCAGTACTTC
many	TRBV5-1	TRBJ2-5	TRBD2	CASSFASGSPKETQYF	TGCGCCAGCAGCTTCGCTAGCGGGAGCCCCAAAGAGACCCAGTACTTC
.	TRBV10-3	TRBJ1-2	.	CAIPSGGKGGYTF	TGTGCCATCCCATCGGGGGGGAAGGGTGGCTACACCTTC
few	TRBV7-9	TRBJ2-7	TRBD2	CASSLTSGMGSYEQYF	TGTGCCAGCAGCTTAACTAGCGGGATGGGGTCCTACGAGCAGTACTTC
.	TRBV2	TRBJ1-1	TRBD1	CASGGGGGATEAFF	TGTGCCAGCGGTGGGGGAGGGGGCGCGACTGAAGCTTTCTTT
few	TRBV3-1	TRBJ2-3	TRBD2	CASYSGRALDTQYF	TGTGCCAGCTACAGCGGGAGGGCCTTGGATACGCAGTATTTT
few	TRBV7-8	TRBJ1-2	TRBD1	CASSLRTGRDGYTF	TGTGCCAGCAGCCTCCGGACAGGGCGCGATGGCTACACCTTC
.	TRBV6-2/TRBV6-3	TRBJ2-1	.	CASSYSAVYNEQFF	TGTGCCAGCAGTTACTCGGCAGTTTACAATGAGCAGTTCTTC
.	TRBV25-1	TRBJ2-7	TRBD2	CASILRTSGREDEQYF	TGTGCCAGCATCTTACGGACTAGCGGGAGGGAGGACGAGCAGTACTTC
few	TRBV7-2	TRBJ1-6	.	CASSLGSGSPLHF	TGTGCCAGCAGCTTAGGGAGTGGTTCACCCCTCCACTTT
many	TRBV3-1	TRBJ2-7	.	CASSQGGYEQYF	TGTGCCAGCAGTCAAGGAGGCTACGAGCAGTACTTC
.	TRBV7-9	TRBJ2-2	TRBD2	CASSSTSGRPTGELFF	TGTGCCAGCAGCTCGACTAGCGGGAGGCCCACCGGGGAGCTGTTTTTT
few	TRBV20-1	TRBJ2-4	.	CSASAMSIAKNIQYF	TGCAGTGCTAGCGCGATGTCGATAGCCAAAAACATTCAGTACTTC
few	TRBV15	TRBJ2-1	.	CATSPEIRMQFF	TGTGCCACCAGCCCCGAAATCCGAATGCAGTTCTTC
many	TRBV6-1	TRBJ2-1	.	CASSPNRWGEQFF	TGTGCCAGCAGTCCCAACCGGTGGGGTGAGCAGTTCTTC
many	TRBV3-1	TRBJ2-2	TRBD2	CASSLERGARTGELFF	TGTGCCAGCAGTCTCGAGCGGGGGGCTAGGACCGGGGAGCTGTTTTTT
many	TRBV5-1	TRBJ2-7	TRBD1	CASSSGTGRWAYEQYF	TGCGCCAGCAGCTCCGGGACAGGGAGATGGGCCTACGAGCAGTACTTC
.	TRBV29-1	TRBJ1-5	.	CSVQTGIANQPQHF	TGCAGCGTCCAAACAGGGATAGCAAATCAGCCCCAGCATTTT
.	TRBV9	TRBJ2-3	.	CASSAKGGSTDTQYF	TGTGCCAGCAGCGCGAAGGGGGGTAGCACAGATACGCAGTATTTT
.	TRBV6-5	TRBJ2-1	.	CASRLNSYNEQFF	TGTGCCAGTAGATTAAATTCCTACAATGAGCAGTTCTTC
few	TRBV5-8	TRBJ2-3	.	CASSSYRVDTQYF	TGTGCCAGCAGCTCGTACAGGGTTGATACGCAGTATTTT
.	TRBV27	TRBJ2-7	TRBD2	CASGASGHTTYEQYF	TGTGCCAGCGGGGCTAGCGGACATACTACCTACGAGCAGTACTTC
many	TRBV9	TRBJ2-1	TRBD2	CASSVPVVAGAAYNEQFF	TGTGCCAGCAGCGTACCCGTTGTAGCGGGGGCTGCCTACAATGAGCAGTTCTTC
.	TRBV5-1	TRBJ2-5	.	CASSLERGAGQDGETQYF	TGCGCCAGCAGCTTGGAACGGGGGGCAGGACAGGATGGGGAGACCCAGTACTTC
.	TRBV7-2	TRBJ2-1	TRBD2	CASSLDSGGYNEQFF	TGTGCCAGCAGCTTAGATAGCGGGGGTTACAATGAGCAGTTCTTC
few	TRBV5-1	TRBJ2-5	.	CASTPGGYNEETQYF	TGCGCCAGCACTCCCGGCGGGTATAATGAAGAGACCCAGTACTTC
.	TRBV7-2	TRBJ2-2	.	CASSLRIPPGELFF	TGTGCCAGCAGCTTACGCATCCCTCCCGGGGAGCTGTTTTTT
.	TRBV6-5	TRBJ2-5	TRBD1	CASSYSWGTGAMETQYF	TGTGCCAGCAGTTACTCTTGGGGGACAGGGGCAATGGAGACCCAGTACTTC
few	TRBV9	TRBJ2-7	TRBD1	CASSPGTGGLEEQHF	TGTGCCAGCAGCCCGGGGACAGGGGGCCTGGAAGAGCAGCACTTC
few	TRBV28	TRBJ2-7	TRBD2	CASSSMTSGGYEQYF	TGTGCCAGCAGTTCGATGACTAGCGGGGGCTACGAGCAGTACTTC
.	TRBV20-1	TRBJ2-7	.	CSAKSGTLTTEQYF	TGCAGTGCCAAGTCCGGGACCCTGACTACCGAGCAGTACTTC
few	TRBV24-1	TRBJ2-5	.	CATSDRDIGPEETQYF	TGTGCCACCAGTGACCGAGACATAGGACCCGAAGAGACCCAGTACTTC
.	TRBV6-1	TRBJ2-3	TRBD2	CASSPLGREGSDTQYF	TGTGCCAGCAGTCCCCTCGGGCGGGAGGGCTCAGATACGCAGTATTTT
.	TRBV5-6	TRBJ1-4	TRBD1	CASSLYRGGEKLFF	TGTGCCAGCAGCTTGTACAGGGGAGGTGAAAAACTGTTTTTT
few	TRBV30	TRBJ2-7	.	CAWMDLAYEQYF	TGTGCCTGGATGGACTTAGCCTACGAGCAGTACTTC